The 27 T cell receptor beta chains in this list originate from one sample, sequenced in a study of blood T cell repertoires in COVID-19. Generated by immunoSEQ multiplex PCR, the TCRdb table keeps only in-frame clones and is missing some. This table holds around 260,000 clones, more than 85% found once. Sequences were obtained from peripheral blood. The receptors come from a person aged 18 to 29 with COVID-19, enrolled during active disease.

This chain connects TRBV28 to TRBJ1-3; TRBD1 might be the D (6 bases). Trimming left V 3 bases short and J 0 bases short, with 15 bases between. Germline V gene sequence: CDR1 MDHEN, CDR2 SYDVKM. The CDR3 sequence is 17 residues long. The CDR3 reads CASSFLRGTSSGNTIYF. The CDR3 coding sequence is TGTGCCAGCAGTTTCTTACGAGGGACATCCTCTGGAAACACCATATATTTT.

The chain links TRBV19 to TRBJ2-5; possibly TRBD2 for D (5 bases). From germline, CDR1 is LNHDA and CDR2 SQIVND (reference sequence). V was cut by 5 bases and J by 4 bases, with 17 bases left in between. The CDR3 has 15 amino acids. CDR3 DNA: TGTGCCAGTAGTGATTCGGCGGGTCTCGGAGAGACCCAGTACTTC. This encodes CASSDSAGLGETQYF.

The chain employs TRBV4-3 and TRBJ2-7; 10 bases agree with TRBD2. Germline trimming cut 1 base from V and 2 bases from J; bases unmatched to any gene: 11. The CDR3 covers 18 residues. Germline V gives CDR1 LGHNA, CDR2 YSLEER. The CDR3 sequence is CASSQVPSGSTGAYEQYF. CDR3 sequence (DNA): TGCGCCAGCAGCCAAGTACCTAGCGGGAGCACGGGAGCCTACGAGCAGTACTTC.

In DNA, the CDR3 is TGTGCCAGCACCCTGGGACAGGGGGCTCGAGAGACCCAGTACTTC. It is translated as CASTLGQGARETQYF. The rearrangement joins TRBV6-5 to TRBJ2-5; TRBD1 matches at 12 bases. The CDR3 length is 15 residues. Germline V gives CDR1 MNHEY, CDR2 SVGAGI. V dropped 7 bases and J dropped 4; count of bases not matched to a gene: 7.

A few counts support this clone. This sequence joins TRBV3-1 (or the pseudogene TRBV3-2) and TRBJ1-4; D is ambiguous. V gave up 2 bases and J gave up 6 bases, with 7 bases separating them. Germline-derived CDR1 and CDR2 are LGHDT and YNNKEL (reference sequence). This CDR3 comprises 13 residues. CDR3 sequence: CASSQRRDEKLFF. The CDR3 coding sequence is TGTGCCAGCAGCCAAAGGAGGGATGAAAAACTGTTTTTT.

The chain employs TRBV19 and TRBJ1-1; D not certain. The CDR3 totals 14 residues. Germline loops: CDR1 LNHDA, CDR2 SQIVND (reference sequence). V shed 1 base and J shed 7 bases, with 13 bases lying between them. CDR3 nucleotide sequence: TGTGCCAGTAGTATAGTCGCGAGACACAATGAAGCTTTCTTT. Translation gives CASSIVARHNEAFF.

The CDR3 region has the DNA TGTGCCAGCAGCCAAGACTCTCGGCTAGCGGGAACCAATGAGCAGTTCTTC. This codes for CASSQDSRLAGTNEQFF. J is TRBJ2-1 and V is TRBV4-2, with TRBD2 matching over 9 bases. Germline loops: CDR1 LGHNA, CDR2 YNFKEQ. Losses at the gene ends were 0 bases for V and 6 bases for J; bases not matched to a gene: 9. The CDR3 extends over 17 amino acids.

This rearrangement joins TRBV3-1 (or the pseudogene TRBV3-2) to TRBJ2-2; 13 bases map to TRBD2. V shed 4 bases and J 4 bases; nucleotides not matched to a gene: 9. CDR1 is LGHDT, CDR2 YNNKEL, per germline (reference sequence). This CDR3 is built from 18 residues. The CDR3 sequence: CASSPRSGLAGSTGELFF. The CDR3 nucleotides are TGTGCCAGCAGCCCAAGATCGGGACTAGCGGGAAGCACCGGGGAGCTGTTTTTT.

The chain is built from TRBV2 and TRBJ2-1, with a weak D call TRBD2 (6 bases). The V gene lost 3 bases and the J gene lost 5 bases, with 17 bases spanning the gap. CDR3 length: 16 amino acids. Germline values: CDR1 SNHLY, CDR2 FYNNEI. In DNA, the CDR3 is TGTGCCAGCAGTGAGGGCGCGGGGTCTCTGGACAATGAGCAGTTCTTC. Amino acid sequence: CASSEGAGSLDNEQFF.

V usage is TRBV18 and J usage is TRBJ2-5, with 13 bases aligning to TRBD2. The CDR3 length is 15 residues. Per the germline V gene, CDR1 is KGHSH and CDR2 is LQKENI. The J segment lost 5 bases and the V segment lost 4 bases, leaving 4 bases of the junction unmatched. The CDR3, as DNA: TGTGCCAGCTCACAGGGACTAGCGGGATGGGAGACCCAGTACTTC. Its translation is CASSQGLAGWETQYF.

The CDR3 region is CATSPNGEGRYEQYF. For the CDR3, the DNA is TGTGCCACCAGTCCTAATGGGGAGGGGAGGTACGAGCAGTACTTC. The rearrangement links TRBV15 to TRBJ2-7, with 7 bases aligning to TRBD2. CDR1 is LNHNV and CDR2 is YYDKDF in the germline V gene (reference sequence). CDR3 length equals 15 residues. V trimming: 6 bases; J trimming: 4 bases; junction bases outside the gene matches: 12.

In regard to this clone: Other nucleotide sequences from this sample produce the same CDR3. This chain links TRBV18 with TRBJ2-5; tentatively, D is TRBD2 (5 bases). V was clipped by 0 bases and J by 5 bases, with 7 bases between them. The CDR3 has 13 residues. Looked up from germline, CDR1 is KGHSH and CDR2 is LQKENI. The CDR3 here is CASSPPGGETQYF. The CDR3 DNA reads as TGTGCCAGCTCACCACCCGGCGGGGAGACCCAGTACTTC. Full variable domain (remainder filled in from reference TRBV18 and TRBJ2-5): NAGVMQNPRHLVRRRGQEARLRCSPMKGHSHVYWYRQLPEEGLKFMVYLQKENIIDESGMPKERFSAEFPKEGPSILRIQQVVRGDSAAYFCASSPPGGETQYFGPGTRLLVL.

The V and J genes are TRBV9 and TRBJ2-7, with TRBD1 matching 7 bases. From germline, CDR1 is SGDLS and CDR2 YYNGEE. This CDR3 is built from 12 residues. With 3 bases clipped from V and 7 bases from J, the junction kept 4 bases outside the gene matches. DNA for the CDR3: TGTGCCAGCAGCGCAGGGGGTCAGGAGCAGTACTTC. Translating it yields CASSAGGQEQYF.

The V gene is TRBV5-6, the J gene TRBJ1-5; D may be TRBD1 (5 bases). The germline V gene encodes CDR1 SGHDT and CDR2 YYEEEE. V dropped 5 bases and J dropped 7 bases, with 19 bases sitting between them. The CDR3 is made up of 15 amino acids. The CDR3 sequence: CASSLQEISVQPQHF. The CDR3 DNA follows: TGTGCCAGCAGTCTACAGGAGATCTCCGTACAGCCCCAGCATTTT.

This rearrangement joins TRBV11-2 to TRBJ2-3; 7 positions match TRBD1. Germline loops: CDR1 SGHAT, CDR2 FQNNGV. V dropped 1 base and J dropped 2; count of bases not matched to a gene: 15. The CDR3 runs 19 residues. The CDR3 sequence: CASSLGFLHRGSNTDTQYF. CDR3 in DNA: TGTGCCAGCAGCTTAGGTTTCCTTCACAGGGGCTCGAACACAGATACGCAGTATTTT. The full variable domain, in which reference TRBV11-2 and TRBJ2-3 provide the parts outside the CDR3, is EAGVAQSPRYKIIEKRQSVAFWCNPISGHATLYWYQQILGQGPKLLIQFQNNGVVDDSQLPKDRFSAERLKGVDSTLKIQPAKLEDSAVYLCASSLGFLHRGSNTDTQYFGPGTRLTVL.

The rearrangement uses TRBV5-1 and TRBJ1-1; possible D gene TRBD1, 5 bases. The CDR3 length is 13 residues. The germline CDR1 and CDR2 sequences are SGHRS and YFSETQ. Trimming pared 3 bases from V and 5 bases from J, leaving 11 bases between. This chain's CDR3 is CASSSSGWTEAFF. CDR3 DNA sequence: TGCGCCAGCAGCTCATCAGGGTGGACTGAAGCTTTCTTT.

The J gene is TRBJ1-5, the V gene TRBV2; a weak D match, TRBD1 (5 bases). Germline-derived CDR1 and CDR2 are SNHLY and FYNNEI. Between the trimmed V and J ends, which lost 3 bases and 9 bases, there was a span of 6 bases. CDR3 length: 11 amino acids. DNA of the CDR3: TGTGCCAGCAGTGAGGGGCGGCCCCAGCATTTT. It yields the protein CASSEGRPQHF.

The gene calls are TRBV19 and TRBJ1-1, with D unclear. Trimming took off 9 bases at V and 3 bases at J, with 11 bases between the two ends. The CDR3 has 12 amino acids. Per the germline V gene, CDR1 is LNHDA and CDR2 is SQIVND (reference sequence). CDR3 in amino acids: CASSDGYTEAFF. CDR3 nucleotides: TGTGCCAGCAGCGACGGTTACACTGAAGCTTTCTTT.

This clone was picked up a small number of times. V usage is TRBV6-2 or TRBV6-3 and J usage is TRBJ1-5, with 7 bases lining up with TRBD1. The V segment lost 6 bases and the J segment 9 bases; nucleotides outside the gene matches: 5. The CDR3 contains 12 residues. Germline CDR1 and CDR2: MNHEY and SVGEGT. The CDR3 coding sequence is TGTGCCAGCAGCCTACAGGGGAGGCCCCAGCATTTT. Translated: CASSLQGRPQHF.

The gene calls are TRBV6-6 and TRBJ1-5, with 8 positions matching TRBD1. There are 15 residues in the CDR3. CDR1 is MNHNY, CDR2 SVGAGI, per germline (reference sequence). The J segment lost 6 bases and the V segment lost 6 bases, leaving 10 bases of the junction unmatched. The CDR3 protein is CASSLADRGAQPQHF. CDR3 sequence (DNA): TGTGCCAGCAGCCTGGCTGACAGGGGAGCTCAGCCCCAGCATTTT.

The rearrangement links TRBV5-1 to TRBJ2-1, with 8 bases aligning to TRBD2. Germline V gene data show CDR1 as SGHRS and CDR2 as YFSETQ. V shed 7 bases and J 0 bases; nucleotides not matched to a gene: 6. The CDR3 sequence is 15 residues long. Here the CDR3 reads CASVPGTSSYNEQFF. The CDR3 nucleotides are TGCGCCAGCGTGCCCGGGACTAGCTCCTACAATGAGCAGTTCTTC.

V is TRBV28 and J is TRBJ1-4; the D gene is possibly TRBD1 (6 bases). In germline, CDR1 is MDHEN, CDR2 SYDVKM. The CDR3 spans 15 residues. DNA of the CDR3: TGTGCATCTAGGACAGCTAGTGCAACTAATGAAAAACTGTTTTTT. This translates into CASRTASATNEKLFF.

The V gene is TRBV19, the J gene TRBJ2-5; tentatively, D is TRBD2 (6 bases). The V end lost 5 bases, the J end lost 5 bases, and 18 bases lay between the germline ends. The CDR3 covers 15 residues. CDR1 is LNHDA and CDR2 is SQIVND in the germline V gene (reference sequence). This CDR3 is CASSANRDFGETQYF. In DNA form, the CDR3 reads TGTGCCAGTAGTGCAAACCGGGACTTCGGGGAGACCCAGTACTTC. Full variable domain (rest looked up from reference TRBV19 and TRBJ2-5): DGGITQSPKYLFRKEGQNVTLSCEQNLNHDAMYWYRQDPGQGLRLIYYSQIVNDFQKGDIAEGYSVSREKKESFPLTVTSAQKNPTAFYLCASSANRDFGETQYFGPGTRLLVL.

This clone was seen only a few times. This chain links TRBV5-1 with TRBJ1-5, with 8 bases aligning to TRBD1. This CDR3 region has 17 residues. Unmatched junction bases numbered 13, after V lost 3 bases and J lost 5 bases. The germline V gene encodes CDR1 SGHRS and CDR2 YFSETQ. CDR3 sequence: CASSSLPGQGDDQPQHF. The CDR3 DNA sequence: TGCGCCAGCAGCTCCCTTCCCGGACAGGGCGACGATCAGCCCCAGCATTTT.

This clone has just one count. The chain has TRBV5-1 and TRBJ2-7; tentative D call: TRBD2 (6 bases). The CDR3 sequence is 15 residues long. The ends were cut back, 4 bases at V and 2 bases at J, with 16 bases in the middle. The germline CDR1 and CDR2 sequences are SGHRS and YFSETQ. CDR3 DNA: TGCGCCAGCAGCCGTCGGGTAGCGGAGCCCTACGAGCAGTACTTC. This sequence encodes CASSRRVAEPYEQYF.

The chain has TRBV27 and TRBJ1-5; D perhaps matches TRBD1 (6 bases). V was cut by 2 bases and J by 2 bases, with 13 bases left in between. In germline, CDR1 is MNHEY, CDR2 SMNVEV (reference sequence). This CDR3 has 16 residues. The CDR3: CASSLGAGGGNQPQHF. For the CDR3, the DNA is TGTGCCAGCAGTTTAGGAGCGGGGGGCGGCAATCAGCCCCAGCATTTT.

The genes are TRBV21-1 and TRBJ2-7; TRBD1, the table's D call, was not compared with the DNA. TRBV21-1 is noted as a pseudogene. The CDR3 length is 16 residues. The CDR3 loop is CASSEHRDRDDYEQYF. The CDR3 nucleotides are TGTGCCAGCAGCGAACACCGGGACAGGGATGATTACGAGCAGTACTTC.